The clone carrying this T cell receptor beta chain appeared a few times. Its antigen is unknown. Deep level was the assay's run setting. In replicate PCRs of unsorted PBMC, approximately 280 ng DNA, about 30,000 T cell genomes, was used. Some clones are missing from TCRdb's copy, which holds only in-frame ones; the method was immunoSEQ multiplex PCR. The sample lists about 510,000 clones, 75% to 85% seen once, with around 13% in the top ten. Genomic DNA for unsorted samples, which was extracted with the QIAamp DNA Blood Mini kit, came from some 100 million PBMCs. These data originate in a study of shared clonotypes between healthy human individuals. Findings and caveats of the study: Clonotype sharing levels among donors were expected to vary with sequencing depth.

CDR1 and CDR2 from the germline V gene are SGHDN and FVKESK. The CDR3 length is 14 residues. The V and J ends lost 4 bases and 4 bases respectively, with 11 bases between them. V and J are TRBV14 and TRBJ2-1, with D unresolved. The specimen sequenced was PBMCs. The clonotype was recovered from a woman in her thirties or forties in good health. Some clones in this sample may be carry-over from other donors' samples. The CDR3: CASSPRVGYNEQFF. Written as DNA, the CDR3 is TGTGCCAGCAGCCCAAGGGTAGGGTACAATGAGCAGTTCTTC.